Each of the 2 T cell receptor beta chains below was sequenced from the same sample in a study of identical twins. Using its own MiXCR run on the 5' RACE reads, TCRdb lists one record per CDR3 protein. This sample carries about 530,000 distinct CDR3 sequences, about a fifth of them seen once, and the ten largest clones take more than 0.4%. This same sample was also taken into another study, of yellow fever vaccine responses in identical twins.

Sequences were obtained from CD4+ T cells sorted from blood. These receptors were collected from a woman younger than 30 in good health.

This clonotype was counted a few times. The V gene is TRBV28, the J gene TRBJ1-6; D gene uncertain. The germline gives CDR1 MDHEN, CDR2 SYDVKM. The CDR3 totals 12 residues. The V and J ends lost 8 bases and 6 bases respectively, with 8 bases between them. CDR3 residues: CASGRINSPLHF. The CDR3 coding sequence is TGTGCCAGCGGCAGGATTAATTCACCCCTCCACTTT.

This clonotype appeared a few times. The CDR3: CASRRDRSNEQFF. CDR3 sequence (DNA): TGTGCCAGCAGGCGGGACCGAAGCAATGAGCAGTTCTTC. The chain is built from TRBV2 and TRBJ2-1; D possibly corresponds to TRBD2 (6 bases). The CDR3 consists of 13 residues. The germline gives CDR1 SNHLY, CDR2 FYNNEI. V shed 6 bases and J shed 6 bases, with 12 bases lying between them.